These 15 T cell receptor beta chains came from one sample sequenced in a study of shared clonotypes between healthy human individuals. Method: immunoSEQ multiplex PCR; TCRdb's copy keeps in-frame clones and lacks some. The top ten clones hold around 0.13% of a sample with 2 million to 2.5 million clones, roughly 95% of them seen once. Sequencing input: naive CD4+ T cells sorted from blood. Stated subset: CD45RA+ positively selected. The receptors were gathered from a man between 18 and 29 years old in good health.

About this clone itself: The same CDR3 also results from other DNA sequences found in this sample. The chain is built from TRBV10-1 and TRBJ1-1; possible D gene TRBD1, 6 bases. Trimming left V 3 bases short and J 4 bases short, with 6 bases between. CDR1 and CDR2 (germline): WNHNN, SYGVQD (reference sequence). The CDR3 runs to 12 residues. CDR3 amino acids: CASSDRGTEAFF. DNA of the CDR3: TGCGCCAGCAGTGACAGGGGCACTGAAGCTTTCTTT.

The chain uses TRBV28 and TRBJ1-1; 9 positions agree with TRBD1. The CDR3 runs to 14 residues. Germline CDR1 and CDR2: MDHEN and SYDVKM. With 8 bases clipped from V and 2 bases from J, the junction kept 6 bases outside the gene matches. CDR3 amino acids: CASRPGQGNTEAFF. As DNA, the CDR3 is TGTGCCAGCCGGCCGGGACAGGGTAACACTGAAGCTTTCTTT.

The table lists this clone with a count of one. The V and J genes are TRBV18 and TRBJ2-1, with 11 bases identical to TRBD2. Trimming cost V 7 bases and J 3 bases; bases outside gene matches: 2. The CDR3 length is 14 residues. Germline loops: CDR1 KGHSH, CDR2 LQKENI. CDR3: CASYGTSGYNEQFF. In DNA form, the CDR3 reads TGTGCCAGCTACGGGACTAGCGGCTACAATGAGCAGTTCTTC.

DNA for the CDR3: TGCAGTGCTAGCCAGGTGGAGCAGTTCTTC. Protein product: CSASQVEQFF. The chain recombines TRBV20-1 with TRBJ2-1; D is unclear. The V end lost 3 bases, the J end lost 10 bases, and 7 bases lay between the germline ends. Germline lookup yields CDR1 DFQATT and CDR2 SNEGSKA (reference sequence). The CDR3 totals 10 residues.

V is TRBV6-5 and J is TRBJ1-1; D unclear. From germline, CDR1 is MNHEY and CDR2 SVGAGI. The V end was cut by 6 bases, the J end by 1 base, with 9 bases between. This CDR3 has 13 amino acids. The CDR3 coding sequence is TGTGCCAGCAGGGACTACGGGAACACTGAAGCTTTCTTT. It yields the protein CASRDYGNTEAFF.

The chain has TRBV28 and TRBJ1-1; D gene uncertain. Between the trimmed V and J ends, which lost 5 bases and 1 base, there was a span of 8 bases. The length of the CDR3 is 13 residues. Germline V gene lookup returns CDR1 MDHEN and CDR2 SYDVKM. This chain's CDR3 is CASSTTQNTEAFF. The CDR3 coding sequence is TGTGCCAGCAGTACTACACAGAACACTGAAGCTTTCTTT.

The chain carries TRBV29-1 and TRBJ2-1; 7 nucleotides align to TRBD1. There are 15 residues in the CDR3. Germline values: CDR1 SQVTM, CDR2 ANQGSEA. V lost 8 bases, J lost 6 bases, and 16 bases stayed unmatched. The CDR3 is CSTRYTTDRANEQFF. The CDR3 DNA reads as TGCAGCACTCGTTATACCACCGACAGGGCCAATGAGCAGTTCTTC.

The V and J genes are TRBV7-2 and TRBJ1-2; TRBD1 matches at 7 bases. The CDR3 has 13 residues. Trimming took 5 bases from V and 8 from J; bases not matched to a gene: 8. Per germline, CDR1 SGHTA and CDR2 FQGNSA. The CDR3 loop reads CASSRDRASGYTF. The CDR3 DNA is TGTGCCAGCAGCCGAGACAGGGCGTCGGGCTACACCTTC.

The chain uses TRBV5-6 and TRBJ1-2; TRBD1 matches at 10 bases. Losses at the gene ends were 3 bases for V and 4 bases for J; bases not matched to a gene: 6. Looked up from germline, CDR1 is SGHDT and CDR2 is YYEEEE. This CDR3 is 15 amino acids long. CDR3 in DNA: TGTGCCAGCAGCTGGGACAGGGGCGAGGGCTATGGCTACACCTTC. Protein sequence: CASSWDRGEGYGYTF.

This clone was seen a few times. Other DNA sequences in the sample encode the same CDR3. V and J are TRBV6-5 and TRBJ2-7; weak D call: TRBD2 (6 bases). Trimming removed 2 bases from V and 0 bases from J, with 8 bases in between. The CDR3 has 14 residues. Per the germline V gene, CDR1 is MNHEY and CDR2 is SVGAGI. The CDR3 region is CASSYRGYSYEQYF. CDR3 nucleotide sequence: TGTGCCAGCAGTTACCGGGGGTACTCCTACGAGCAGTACTTC.

CDR3 bases: TGCGCCAGCAGCCAAGACCGGTACTATGGCTACACCTTC. This translates into CASSQDRYYGYTF. The chain uses TRBV4-3 and TRBJ1-2, with no clear D. Looked up from germline, CDR1 is LGHNA and CDR2 is YSLEER. The CDR3 is 13 amino acids. The V gene lost 0 bases and the J gene lost 3 bases, with 5 bases spanning the gap.

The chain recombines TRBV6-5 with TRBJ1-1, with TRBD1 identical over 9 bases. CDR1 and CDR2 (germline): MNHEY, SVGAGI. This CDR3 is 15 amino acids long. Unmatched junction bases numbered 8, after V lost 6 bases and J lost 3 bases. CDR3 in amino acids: CASSLTGTGYTEAFF. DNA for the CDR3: TGTGCCAGCAGCCTTACCGGGACAGGGTACACTGAAGCTTTCTTT.

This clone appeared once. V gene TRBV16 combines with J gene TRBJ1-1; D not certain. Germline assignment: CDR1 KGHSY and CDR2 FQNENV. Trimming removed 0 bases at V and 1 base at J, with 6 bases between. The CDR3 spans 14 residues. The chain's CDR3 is CASSQSGGNTEAFF. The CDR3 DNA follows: TGTGCCAGCAGCCAATCGGGTGGGAACACTGAAGCTTTCTTT.

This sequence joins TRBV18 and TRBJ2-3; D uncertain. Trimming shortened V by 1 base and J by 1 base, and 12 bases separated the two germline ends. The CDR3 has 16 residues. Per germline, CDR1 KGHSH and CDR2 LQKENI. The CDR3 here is CASSPLSGWGTDTQYF. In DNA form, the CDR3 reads TGTGCCAGCTCACCACTATCAGGCTGGGGCACAGATACGCAGTATTTT.

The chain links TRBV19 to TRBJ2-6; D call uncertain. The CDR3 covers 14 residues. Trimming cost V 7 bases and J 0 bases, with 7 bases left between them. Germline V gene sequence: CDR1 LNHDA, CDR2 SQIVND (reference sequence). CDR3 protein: CASKLTSGANVLTF. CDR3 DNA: TGTGCCAGTAAGTTGACCTCTGGGGCCAACGTCCTGACTTTC.